This T cell receptor beta chain emerged from a study of patients and donors after allogeneic stem cell transplantation. V lost 2 bases and J lost 8, with 6 bases in between. Germline V gene lookup returns CDR1 SNHLY and CDR2 FYNNEI. This CDR3 contains 11 residues. TCRdb independently ran MiXCR on the RT-PCR reads; one entry per CDR3 protein. This table holds 200,000 to 250,000 distinct CDR3 sequences, around an eighth found once. This clonotype appeared a few times. This chain uses TRBV2 with TRBJ1-1; D unclear. This clonotype was obtained from a human donor who was either an allogeneic HSCT recipient or a stem cell or donor lymphocyte infusion donor (not recorded which). It is not recorded whose cells these are; they may come from a transplant donor. The specimen sequenced was blood, either unsorted or a sorted T cell fraction (not recorded which). CDR3 sequence: CASSEYEEAFF. In DNA form, the CDR3 reads TGTGCCAGCAGTGAATACGAAGAAGCTTTCTTT. The complete variable domain, with remaining parts taken from reference TRBV2 and TRBJ1-1, reads EPEVTQTPSHQVTQMGQEVILRCVPISNHLYFYWYRQILGQKVEFLVSFYNNEISEKSEIFDDQFSVERPDGSNFTLKIRSTKLEDSAMYFCASSEYEEAFFGQGTRLTVV.